This T cell receptor beta chain is drawn from a study of blood T cell repertoires in COVID-19. The overall study: In each case, the material was cDNA or gDNA derived from T cells, B-cell-depleted T cells, or PBMCs.

Measured with immunoSEQ multiplex PCR; TCRdb has only the in-frame clones, and not every one. This sample has 150,000 to 200,000 clones, with roughly 80% found just once. Patients in Seattle were enrolled during active infection, then followed longitudinally. The source of this sequence is a woman of 80 years or more with COVID-19, enrolled during active disease. Sequenced sample: peripheral blood.

The DNA of the CDR3 is TGTGCCAGCAGCCAGAGGGCTAGCGGGGGGGCAGATACGCAGTATTTT. Translation: CASSQRASGGADTQYF. J is TRBJ2-3 and V is TRBV7-8; 12 bases match TRBD2. J lost 4 bases, V lost 5 bases, and 7 bases had no gene match. The germline CDR1 and CDR2 sequences are SGHVS and FQNEAQ. This CDR3 region has 16 residues.